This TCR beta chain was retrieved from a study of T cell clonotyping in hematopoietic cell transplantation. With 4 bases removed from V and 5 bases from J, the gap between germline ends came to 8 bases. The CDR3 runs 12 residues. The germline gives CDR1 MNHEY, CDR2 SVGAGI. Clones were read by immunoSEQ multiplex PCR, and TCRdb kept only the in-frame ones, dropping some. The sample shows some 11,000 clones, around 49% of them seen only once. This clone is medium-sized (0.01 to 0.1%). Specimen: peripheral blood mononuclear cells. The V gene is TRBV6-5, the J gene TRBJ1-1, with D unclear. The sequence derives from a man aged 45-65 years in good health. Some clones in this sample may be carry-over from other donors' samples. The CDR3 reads CASSSGMTEAFF. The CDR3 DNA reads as TGTGCCAGCAGTTCCGGGATGACTGAAGCTTTCTTT.